Listed below are T cell receptor beta chains from one sample, sequenced in a study of blood T cells in healthy people across ages. One entry per CDR3 protein, called by TCRdb with MiXCR from the 5' RACE reads. The sample has some 1.7 million distinct CDR3 sequences, 28% seen once. Sequenced: blood. Receptor source: a woman in her twenties or thirties in good health. CDR3s include the opening cysteine and the closing phenylalanine or tryptophan. Each record gives: V gene, CDR3 protein.

V: TRBV18; CDR3: CASSPPGGQLSYEQYF
V: TRBV28; CDR3: CASTDLNTEAFF
V: TRBV30; CDR3: CAWDSWSSYNSPLHF
V: TRBV7-9; CDR3: CASSLGLRAGRSGETQFF
V: TRBV27; CDR3: CASSLSRVGGSVGDEQFF
V: TRBV12-3/TRBV12-4; CDR3: CASSLGAYEQFF
V: TRBV4-3; CDR3: CASSQDGAPYNEQFF
V: TRBV24-1; CDR3: CATSDALTLYFCATSDLAEQYF
V: TRBV20-1; CDR3: CSARPSRQATNEKLFF
V: TRBV27; CDR3: CASSRLRGDQPQHF
V: TRBV28; CDR3: CASSPGTIKTLSTDTQYF
V: TRBV11-2; CDR3: CASSLWLNTEAFF
V: TRBV20-1; CDR3: CSAREPPGQVYNEQFF
V: TRBV20-1; CDR3: CSARGQTNQPQHF
V: TRBV28; CDR3: CASRTTNYEQYF
V: TRBV3-1; CDR3: CASSQMDSNQPQHF
V: TRBV11-2; CDR3: CASSPFLGRSSYEQYF
V: TRBV7-9; CDR3: CASREWGTDTQYF
V: TRBV11-2; CDR3: CASSLERTLGEQYF
V: TRBV20-1; CDR3: CSARDTGEQFF
V: TRBV14; CDR3: CASSPHAGGPRNEQYF
V: TRBV11-2; CDR3: CASSLSGTRQETQYF
V: TRBV7-9; CDR3: CASRPRDTTSYEQYF
V: TRBV4-1; CDR3: CASSRQGVDGYTF
V: TRBV19; CDR3: CASSLQGSGNTIYF
V: TRBV12-3/TRBV12-4; CDR3: CASRAGGGFTEAFF
V: TRBV15; CDR3: CATSRPTGGLGDTQYF
V: TRBV28; CDR3: CASSTWTSGDNEQFF
V: TRBV6-5; CDR3: CASSYSGDRETQYF
V: TRBV5-1; CDR3: CASSLTGNPNYGYTF
V: TRBV7-2; CDR3: CTSSKDWGGETQYF
V: TRBV28; CDR3: CASVRASYSSPLHF
V: TRBV12-3/TRBV12-4; CDR3: CASSFVTGTEQYF